The 29 T cell receptor beta chains below were found in one sample sequenced in a study of cytomegalovirus exposure and HLA in healthy donors. With 60 Vbeta and 13 Jbeta primers, the PCR was carried out. The method was immunoSEQ multiplex PCR; TCRdb's version includes in-frame clones alone and lacks a portion of them. The sample comprises about 150,000 clones, roughly four fifths of which are singletons, and roughly 3.5% rests with the top ten. The specimen was PBMCs. The receptor set was obtained from a male donor in good health and CMV-seronegative.

V and J are TRBV19 and TRBJ1-5; 7 bases are shared with TRBD1. CDR1 LNHDA and CDR2 SQIVND come from the germline V gene (reference sequence). V was clipped by 5 bases and J by 5 bases; unmatched bases: 12. This CDR3 contains 16 residues. CDR3 protein: CASSPTRAGGHQPQHF. CDR3 coding DNA: TGTGCCAGTAGTCCTACCCGGGCAGGGGGACATCAGCCCCAGCATTTT.

V usage is TRBV13 and J usage is TRBJ2-7; D remains unclear. The germline CDR1 and CDR2 sequences are PRHDT and FYEKMQ (reference sequence). Trimming took off 7 bases at V and 4 bases at J, with 17 bases between the two ends. The CDR3 loop spans 14 amino acids. The CDR3 here is CASIRFDSAYEQYF. CDR3 bases: TGTGCCAGCATTAGGTTCGACTCAGCATACGAGCAGTACTTC.

This chain uses TRBV27 with TRBJ2-7, with 8 bases matching TRBD1. CDR3 size: 14 residues. The germline gives CDR1 MNHEY, CDR2 SMNVEV (reference sequence). The V and J ends lost 6 bases and 1 base, in that order; junction bases with no gene match: 5. The CDR3 is CASSPGGWSYEQYF. The CDR3 region has the DNA TGTGCCAGCAGCCCAGGGGGCTGGTCCTACGAGCAGTACTTC.

The gene calls are TRBV6-5 and TRBJ1-1; weak D call: TRBD1 (5 bases). V dropped 6 bases and J dropped 11 bases, with 16 bases sitting between them. Germline V CDR1 and CDR2: MNHEY, SVGAGI. The CDR3 has 12 amino acids. The CDR3, as DNA: TGTGCCAGCAGCCAGCTGCAGGGTTCTGCTTTCTTT. Translating gives CASSQLQGSAFF.

The chain carries TRBV7-9 and TRBJ2-5, with a tentative D call TRBD2 (5 bases). Germline values: CDR1 SEHNR, CDR2 FQNEAQ (reference sequence). The germline V and J ends were trimmed by 1 base and 7 bases, with 13 bases remaining between them. The CDR3 extends over 14 amino acids. The CDR3 here is CASSLGVPGGTQYF. CDR3 DNA: TGTGCCAGCAGCTTAGGTGTCCCCGGAGGGACCCAGTACTTC.

This clone has just one count. This chain uses TRBV7-6 with TRBJ1-6, with D hard to call. Trimming cost V 1 base and J 3 bases, with 13 bases left between them. In germline, CDR1 is SGHVS, CDR2 FNYEAQ. The CDR3 is made up of 17 amino acids. The CDR3 DNA reads TGTGCCAGCAGCTTAGAGCCCCCCCAAGACTATAATTCACCCCTCCACTTT. This translates into CASSLEPPQDYNSPLHF. The full variable domain, rest sourced from reference TRBV7-6 and TRBJ1-6, is GAGVSQSPRYKVTKRGQDVALRCDPISGHVSLYWYRQALGQGPEFLTYFNYEAQQDKSGLPNDRFSAERPEGSISTLTIQRTEQRDSAMYRCASSLEPPQDYNSPLHFGNGTRLTVT.

The V and J genes are TRBV7-6 and TRBJ2-5; D is uncertain. The J call may be incorrect, as the DNA end agrees better with TRBJ2-7. The CDR3 consists of 12 residues. Germline CDR1 SGHVS, CDR2 FNYEAQ. The CDR3 is CASSFPGSEQYF. The CDR3 bases are TGTGCCAGCAGCTTCCCGGGTAGCGAGCAGTACTTC.

The genes are TRBV9 and TRBJ2-7, with 7 positions matching TRBD1. The junction had 4 bases not matched to a gene; V was cut back by 2 bases and J by 2 bases. This CDR3 comprises 14 residues. Germline loops: CDR1 SGDLS, CDR2 YYNGEE. Here the CDR3 reads CASSVGQQTYEQYF. CDR3 nucleotides: TGTGCCAGCAGCGTGGGACAGCAAACCTACGAGCAGTACTTC.

V and J are TRBV9 and TRBJ1-2; TRBD1 is a possible D gene (6 bases). V dropped 1 base and J dropped 6 bases, with 16 bases sitting between them. The V gene's germline CDR1 is SGDLS and CDR2 YYNGEE. CDR3 length: 15 residues. In DNA form, the CDR3 reads TGTGCCAGCAGCGTAAGGGGGGGCGCAAGTAATGGCTACACCTTC. This sequence encodes CASSVRGGASNGYTF.

This clone showed up just once. This chain links TRBV7-8 with TRBJ2-2, with 7 bases identical to TRBD2. J gave up 7 bases and V 5 bases, and 16 bases lay outside the gene matches. The length of the CDR3 is 17 residues. From germline, CDR1 is SGHVS and CDR2 FQNEAQ. CDR3 sequence reads: CASSLTGTTLLGGELFF. The CDR3 region has the DNA TGTGCCAGCAGCCTGACCGGGACTACCCTTCTCGGCGGGGAGCTGTTTTTT. The full variable domain, completed using reference TRBV7-8 and TRBJ2-2, is GAGVSQSPRYKVAKRGQDVALRCDPISGHVSLFWYQQALGQGPEFLTYFQNEAQLDKSGLPSDRFFAERPEGSVSTLKIQRTQQEDSAVYLCASSLTGTTLLGGELFFGEGSRLTVL.

The CDR3 DNA reads TGTGCCATCAGTGAGAGCGGGCTAAGCACAGATACGCAGTATTTT. The encoded protein is CAISESGLSTDTQYF. This chain uses TRBV10-3 with TRBJ2-3, with D perhaps matching TRBD2 (6 bases). V lost 2 bases and J lost 0, with 9 bases in between. The germline gives CDR1 ENHRY, CDR2 SYGVKD. The CDR3 runs 15 residues.

The chain uses TRBV29-1 and TRBJ2-1, with 7 bases that match TRBD2. Germline V lookup: CDR1 SQVTM, CDR2 ANQGSEA. There are 14 residues in the CDR3. V gave up 7 bases and J gave up 0 bases; unmatched junction bases: 6. CDR3 in amino acids: CSGGAGTSYNEQFF. The DNA of the CDR3 is TGCAGCGGGGGAGCGGGGACCTCCTACAATGAGCAGTTCTTC.

The rearrangement joins TRBV6-5 to TRBJ2-2; 8 positions agree with TRBD1. The V gene end was trimmed by 6 bases and the J gene end by 3 bases; junction bases not matched to a gene: 6. The germline gives CDR1 MNHEY, CDR2 SVGAGI. The CDR3 is 15 residues long. The CDR3 DNA follows: TGTGCCAGCAGCCGAAACAGGGGGGACACCGGGGAGCTGTTTTTT. It encodes CASSRNRGDTGELFF.

The chain is built from TRBV7-9 and TRBJ2-1, with a weak D call TRBD2 (6 bases). The CDR3 consists of 15 residues. CDR1 and CDR2 (germline): SEHNR, FQNEAQ (reference sequence). V was pared by 5 bases and J by 7 bases, with 18 bases between. CDR3 DNA: TGTGCCAGCAGCCCGATGGTTAGCGGAAAAAATGAGCAGTTCTTC. This encodes CASSPMVSGKNEQFF.

This clone was found a few times. This rearrangement joins TRBV15 to TRBJ2-7; possibly TRBD1 for D (7 bases). V lost 0 bases and J 6 bases, leaving 18 bases between the germline ends. Germline loops: CDR1 LNHNV, CDR2 YYDKDF (reference sequence). The CDR3 consists of 16 residues. CDR3 bases: TGTGCCACCAGCAGAGATAGCCCCGACAGGGACTCCGAGCAGTACTTC. It is translated as CATSRDSPDRDSEQYF.

V gene TRBV19 combines with J gene TRBJ2-3; weak D call: TRBD2 (6 bases). With 6 bases removed from V and 4 bases from J, the gap between germline ends came to 17 bases. The CDR3 is made up of 15 amino acids. Germline lookup yields CDR1 LNHDA and CDR2 SQIVND (reference sequence). The CDR3 protein is CASSLPSASPDTQYF. As DNA, the CDR3 is TGTGCCAGTAGCCTACCTAGCGCGAGTCCAGATACGCAGTATTTT.

The V call is TRBV4-1, the J call TRBJ1-1; D call uncertain. CDR1 is MGHRA and CDR2 is YSYEKL in the germline V gene. V lost 4 bases, J lost 4 bases, and 10 bases lay in between. The CDR3 spans 13 residues. Here the CDR3 reads CASSPRTGTEAFF. CDR3 nucleotides: TGCGCCAGCAGCCCTCGAACGGGCACTGAAGCTTTCTTT.

The J gene is TRBJ2-3, the V gene TRBV7-6; 8 positions match TRBD2. This CDR3 contains 16 residues. Looked up from germline, CDR1 is SGHVS and CDR2 is FNYEAQ. V lost 2 bases to trimming and J lost 2 bases; unmatched junction nucleotides: 6. The DNA for the CDR3 is TGTGCCAGCAGCTTAAGCCGCGGGGGGAACACAGATACGCAGTATTTT. This sequence encodes CASSLSRGGNTDTQYF.

This clone appeared a few times. This rearrangement joins TRBV5-1 to TRBJ1-1; D uncertain. With 0 bases removed from V and 1 base from J, the gap between germline ends came to 4 bases. CDR1 SGHRS and CDR2 YFSETQ come from the germline V gene. CDR3 size: 13 residues. The CDR3 reads CASSLGGNTEAFF. The CDR3 nucleotides read TGCGCCAGCAGCTTGGGAGGGAACACTGAAGCTTTCTTT.

The rearrangement uses TRBV6-1 and TRBJ2-4; TRBD1 matches 9 bases. Germline V lookup: CDR1 MNHNS, CDR2 SASEGT. The CDR3 is 14 amino acids. The V and J ends lost 3 bases and 7 bases, in that order; junction bases with no gene match: 4. The CDR3 DNA reads as TGTGCCAGCAGTGAGGACAGGGGATGGAACATTCAGTACTTC. It encodes CASSEDRGWNIQYF.

This clone was detected only once. This sequence joins TRBV11-1 and TRBJ2-7; D may be TRBD2 (6 bases). Deletions cut 3 bases from V and 7 bases from J, with 19 bases between. CDR1 is SGHAT and CDR2 is FQDESV in the germline V gene (reference sequence). The CDR3 has 15 residues. CDR3 sequence (DNA): TGTGCCAGCAGCTTCCGGCGGGGCCTTTCGGAAGAGCAGTACTTC. Translated: CASSFRRGLSEEQYF.

The CDR3 here is CASSPTVLVSYEQYF. CDR3 bases: TGTGCCAGCAGCCCTACGGTCCTCGTTTCCTACGAGCAGTACTTC. This chain joins TRBV7-9 and TRBJ2-7; D is ambiguous. The V gene's germline CDR1 is SEHNR and CDR2 FQNEAQ (reference sequence). With 5 bases removed from V and 1 base from J, the gap between germline ends came to 15 bases. The CDR3 length is 15 residues.

This CDR3 reads CASSPSSLGGFAYRGWTQYF. The CDR3 DNA follows: TGTGCCAGCTCACCAAGTTCCCTCGGAGGGTTCGCCTACCGGGGGTGGACCCAGTACTTC. This rearrangement joins TRBV18 to TRBJ2-5, with D possibly matching TRBD2 (6 bases). Trimming removed 2 bases at V and 7 bases at J, with 32 bases between. The CDR3 runs to 20 residues. Germline V lookup: CDR1 KGHSH, CDR2 LQKENI.

V gene TRBV4-2 combines with J gene TRBJ2-7; 7 positions agree with TRBD1. CDR1 and CDR2 (germline): LGHNA, YNFKEQ. Trimming cost V 1 base and J 1 base; bases outside gene matches: 4. The CDR3 has 15 residues. CDR3 bases: TGTGCCAGCAGCCAAGTTGGGACAGCTTCCTACGAGCAGTACTTC. It translates to CASSQVGTASYEQYF.

This chain uses TRBV5-4 with TRBJ2-3; D is perhaps TRBD2 (6 bases). Between the trimmed V and J ends, which lost 5 bases and 2 bases, there was a span of 18 bases. Germline loops: CDR1 SGHNT, CDR2 YYREEE (reference sequence). This CDR3 is 16 amino acids long. The CDR3: CASRPSFSGPTDTQYF. Written as DNA, the CDR3 is TGTGCCAGCAGGCCATCTTTTAGCGGCCCCACAGATACGCAGTATTTT.

This clone came up a few times. The chain joins TRBV6-4 to TRBJ2-3; a weak D match, TRBD1 (5 bases). CDR1 MRHNA and CDR2 SNTAGT come from the germline V gene. The CDR3 is made up of 13 amino acids. V was pared by 4 bases and J by 0 bases, with 5 bases between. DNA of the CDR3: TGTGCCAGCAGTGCAGGGAGCACAGATACGCAGTATTTT. Amino acid sequence: CASSAGSTDTQYF.

This chain links TRBV19 with TRBJ1-1; 7 nucleotides agree with TRBD1. Trimming took 7 bases from V and 1 from J; bases not matched to a gene: 12. The CDR3 has 16 residues. The V gene's germline CDR1 is LNHDA and CDR2 SQIVND (reference sequence). DNA of the CDR3: TGTGCCAGTACCATTCTAGGGGGCCAGGGGAACACTGAAGCTTTCTTT. This encodes CASTILGGQGNTEAFF. Together with reference TRBV19 and TRBJ1-1, the CDR3 gives the full variable domain: DGGITQSPKYLFRKEGQNVTLSCEQNLNHDAMYWYRQDPGQGLRLIYYSQIVNDFQKGDIAEGYSVSREKKESFPLTVTSAQKNPTAFYLCASTILGGQGNTEAFFGQGTRLTVV.

The rearrangement joins TRBV7-9 to TRBJ2-5, with 7 bases matching TRBD1. Germline V gene lookup returns CDR1 SEHNR and CDR2 FQNEAQ (reference sequence). The CDR3 totals 14 residues. Germline trimming cut 5 bases from V and 6 bases from J; bases unmatched to any gene: 9. In DNA form, the CDR3 reads TGTGCCAGCAGCGGGGATGGGACAGCAAAGACCCAGTACTTC. Translated, it gives CASSGDGTAKTQYF.

Comment on this clone: An end of the junction differs from the germline gene, which may be a read error. The gene calls are TRBV7-9 and TRBJ2-3; TRBD2 aligns across 7 bases. CDR3 size: 14 residues. The germline CDR1 and CDR2 sequences are SEHNR and FQNEAQ (reference sequence). CDR3 nucleotide sequence: TGTTCCAGCACACCGGGACTAAGCACAGATACGCAGTATTTT. Residues: CSSTPGLSTDTQYF. The variable domain in full, with the rest retrieved from reference TRBV7-9 and TRBJ2-3, is DTGVSQNPRHKITKRGQNVTFRCDPISEHNRLYWYRQTLGQGPEFLTYFQNEAQLEKSRLLSDRFSAERPKGSFSTLEIQRTEQGDSAMYLCSSTPGLSTDTQYFGPGTRLTVL.